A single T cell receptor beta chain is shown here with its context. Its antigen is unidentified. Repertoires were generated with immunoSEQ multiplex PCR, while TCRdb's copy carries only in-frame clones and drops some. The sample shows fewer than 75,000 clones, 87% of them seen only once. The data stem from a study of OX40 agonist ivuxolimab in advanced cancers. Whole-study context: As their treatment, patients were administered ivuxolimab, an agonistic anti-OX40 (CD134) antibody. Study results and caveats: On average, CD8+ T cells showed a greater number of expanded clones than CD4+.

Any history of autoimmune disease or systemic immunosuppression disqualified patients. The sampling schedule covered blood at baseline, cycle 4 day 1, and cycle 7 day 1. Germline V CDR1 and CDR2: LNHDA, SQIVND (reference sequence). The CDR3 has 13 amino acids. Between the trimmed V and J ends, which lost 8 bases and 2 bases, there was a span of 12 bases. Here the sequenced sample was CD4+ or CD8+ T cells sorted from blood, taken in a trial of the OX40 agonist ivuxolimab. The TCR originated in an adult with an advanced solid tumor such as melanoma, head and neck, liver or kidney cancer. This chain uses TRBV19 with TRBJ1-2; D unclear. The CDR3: CASSDWENYGYTF. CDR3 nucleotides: TGTGCCAGTTCGGACTGGGAAAACTATGGCTACACCTTC.